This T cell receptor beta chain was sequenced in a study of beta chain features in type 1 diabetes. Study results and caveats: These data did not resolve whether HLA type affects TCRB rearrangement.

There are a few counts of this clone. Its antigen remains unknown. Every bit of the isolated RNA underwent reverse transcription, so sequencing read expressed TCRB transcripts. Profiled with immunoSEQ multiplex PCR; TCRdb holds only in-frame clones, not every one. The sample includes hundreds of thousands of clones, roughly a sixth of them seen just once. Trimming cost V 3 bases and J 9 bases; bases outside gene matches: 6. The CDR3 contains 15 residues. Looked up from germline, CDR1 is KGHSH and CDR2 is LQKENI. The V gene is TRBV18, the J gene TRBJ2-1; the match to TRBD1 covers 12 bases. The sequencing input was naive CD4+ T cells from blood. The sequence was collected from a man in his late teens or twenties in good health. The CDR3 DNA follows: TGTGCCAGCTCACCCCCGGGACAGGGGGCGGGTGAGCAGTTCTTC. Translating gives CASSPPGQGAGEQFF.